This T cell receptor (beta chain) appears in the sequencing data of a study of CXCR3-negative and CXCR3-positive naive CD8 T cells. Libraries were UMI-labeled 5' RACE TRB cDNA. TCRdb reprocessed the 5' RACE reads and stores each CDR3 protein as one record, lacking DNA. The sample data list about 66,000 distinct CDR3 sequences. Naivety in CD8+ T cells corresponded to a CD45RO-CCR7+CD27+CD95- phenotype. The length of the CDR3 is 13 residues. The V gene's germline CDR1 is SGHAT and CDR2 FQNNGV. This chain joins TRBV11-2 and TRBJ1-1. Sequencing was carried out using naive CXCR3- CD8+ T cells from blood. Subset: CD45RO-CCR7+CD27+CD95- naive CD8+ T cells lacking CXCR3 (TNR3-). The TCR originated in a human donor in good health. Some clones in this sample may be carry-over from other donors' samples. This CDR3 reads CASSLARNTEAFF.